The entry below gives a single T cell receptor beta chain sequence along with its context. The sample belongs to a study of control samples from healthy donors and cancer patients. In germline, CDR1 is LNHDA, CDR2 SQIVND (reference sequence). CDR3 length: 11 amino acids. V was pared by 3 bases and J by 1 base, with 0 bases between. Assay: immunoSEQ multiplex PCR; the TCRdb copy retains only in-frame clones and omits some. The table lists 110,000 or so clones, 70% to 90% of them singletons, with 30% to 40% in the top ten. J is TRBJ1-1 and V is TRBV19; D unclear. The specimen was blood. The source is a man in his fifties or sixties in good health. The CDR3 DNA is TGTGCCAGTAGTATGAACACTGAAGCTTTCTTT. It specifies CASSMNTEAFF. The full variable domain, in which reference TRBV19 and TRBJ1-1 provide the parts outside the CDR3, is DGGITQSPKYLFRKEGQNVTLSCEQNLNHDAMYWYRQDPGQGLRLIYYSQIVNDFQKGDIAEGYSVSREKKESFPLTVTSAQKNPTAFYLCASSMNTEAFFGQGTRLTVV.